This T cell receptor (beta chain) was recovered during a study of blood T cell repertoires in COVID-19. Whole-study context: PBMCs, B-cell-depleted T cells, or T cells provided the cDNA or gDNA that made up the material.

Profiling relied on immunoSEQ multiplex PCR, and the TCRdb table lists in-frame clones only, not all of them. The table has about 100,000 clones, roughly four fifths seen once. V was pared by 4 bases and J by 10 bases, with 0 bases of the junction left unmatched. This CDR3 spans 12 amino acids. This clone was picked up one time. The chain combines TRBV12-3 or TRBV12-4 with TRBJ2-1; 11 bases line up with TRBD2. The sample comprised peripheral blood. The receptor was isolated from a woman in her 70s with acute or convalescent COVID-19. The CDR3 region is CASSSSGREQFF. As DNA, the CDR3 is TGTGCCAGCAGTTCTAGCGGGAGGGAGCAGTTCTTC.